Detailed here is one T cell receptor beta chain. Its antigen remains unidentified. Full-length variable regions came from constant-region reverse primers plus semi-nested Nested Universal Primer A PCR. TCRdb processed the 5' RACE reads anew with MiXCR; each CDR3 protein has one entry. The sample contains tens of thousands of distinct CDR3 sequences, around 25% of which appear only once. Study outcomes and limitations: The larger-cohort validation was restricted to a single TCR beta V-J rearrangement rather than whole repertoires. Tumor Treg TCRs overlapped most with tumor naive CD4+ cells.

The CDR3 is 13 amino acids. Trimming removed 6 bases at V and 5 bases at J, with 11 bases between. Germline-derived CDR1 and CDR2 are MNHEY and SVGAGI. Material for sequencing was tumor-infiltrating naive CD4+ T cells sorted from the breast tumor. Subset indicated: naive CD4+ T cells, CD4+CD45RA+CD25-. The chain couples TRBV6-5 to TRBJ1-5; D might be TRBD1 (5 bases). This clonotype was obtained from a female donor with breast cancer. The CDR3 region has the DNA TGTGCCAGCAGCTCACGGGGGGATCAGCCCCAGCATTTT. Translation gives CASSSRGDQPQHF.